The next 9 T cell receptor beta chains were all read from a single sample in a study of CD8 T cells in Susac syndrome. RNA was extracted with the RNeasy kit, and a quantity of 0.5 to 1 ug was reverse transcribed using random hexamers. MiXCR was run by TCRdb on the immunoSEQ multiplex PCR reads, yielding one entry per CDR3 protein. The sample carries some 130,000 distinct CDR3 sequences, around 86% recorded once. Material: CD8+ T cells from PBMCs. The receptors shown here come from a human donor with multiple sclerosis.

The sample holds a few counts of this clonotype. V usage is TRBV6-5 and J usage is TRBJ2-5; D is ambiguous. Germline V gene lookup returns CDR1 MNHEY and CDR2 SVGAGI. V lost 0 bases and J 2 bases, leaving 7 bases between the germline ends. The CDR3 contains 14 residues. CDR3 sequence (DNA): TGTGCCAGCAGTTACTCGTGGGATCAAGAGACCCAGTACTTC. This sequence encodes CASSYSWDQETQYF.

J is TRBJ2-2 and V is TRBV5-6; a possible D gene is TRBD2 (6 bases). The CDR3 is made up of 16 amino acids. Germline CDR1 reads SGHDT; CDR2 reads YYEEEE. V lost 4 bases to trimming and J lost 4 bases, with 17 bases between them. This CDR3 is CASSHVPGDSTGELFF. CDR3 nucleotides: TGTGCCAGCAGCCACGTCCCGGGGGATTCCACCGGGGAGCTGTTTTTT.

This sequence joins TRBV15 and TRBJ1-5, with TRBD1 matching 11 bases. The trim removed 2 bases at V and 7 bases at J, leaving 13 bases unmatched. Germline CDR1 is LNHNV and CDR2 is YYDKDF (reference sequence). CDR3 size: 18 residues. The CDR3 DNA reads TGTGCCACCAGCAGACCCTTTCGGACAGGGGGCGGCATCCAGCCCCAGCATTTT. It translates to CATSRPFRTGGGIQPQHF.

CDR3 region: CASSSNRGKAEKLFF. CDR3 DNA: TGTGCCAGCTCATCTAACAGGGGGAAAGCAGAAAAACTGTTTTTT. V usage is TRBV18 and J usage is TRBJ1-4; TRBD1 agrees at 8 bases. The junction had 10 bases not matched to a gene; V was cut back by 5 bases and J by 8 bases. This CDR3 has 15 residues. In germline, CDR1 is KGHSH, CDR2 LQKENI.

The V call is TRBV7-9, the J call TRBJ2-3; 7 positions match TRBD2. V was pared by 5 bases and J by 2 bases, with 7 bases of the junction left unmatched. CDR1 is SEHNR and CDR2 is FQNEAQ in the germline V gene (reference sequence). This CDR3 spans 15 amino acids. The CDR3 reads CASSLGTTTTDTQYF. The CDR3 nucleotides read TGTGCCAGCAGCCTCGGGACTACTACCACAGATACGCAGTATTTT. Full variable domain (remainder filled in from reference TRBV7-9 and TRBJ2-3): DTGVSQNPRHKITKRGQNVTFRCDPISEHNRLYWYRQTLGQGPEFLTYFQNEAQLEKSRLLSDRFSAERPKGSFSTLEIQRTEQGDSAMYLCASSLGTTTTDTQYFGPGTRLTVL.

V gene TRBV7-9 combines with J gene TRBJ2-7; 9 bases line up with TRBD1. V was clipped by 5 bases and J by 2 bases; unmatched bases: 1. The germline gives CDR1 SEHNR, CDR2 FQNEAQ (reference sequence). This CDR3 comprises 13 residues. For the CDR3, the DNA is TGTGCCAGCAGCCGGGACAGGGCCTACGAGCAGTACGTC. Its protein is CASSRDRAYEQYV.

V is TRBV12-3 or TRBV12-4 and J is TRBJ2-5, with 10 bases matching TRBD2. The CDR3 length is 18 residues. Trimming took 5 bases from V and 5 from J; bases not matched to a gene: 17. The CDR3 protein is CASSDTSGTWPGEETQYF. CDR3 coding DNA: TGTGCCAGCAGTGACACTAGCGGGACATGGCCAGGGGAGGAGACCCAGTACTTC.

J is TRBJ2-2 and V is TRBV6-5; 7 bases map to TRBD2. The CDR3 has 16 residues. Germline assignment: CDR1 MNHEY and CDR2 SVGAGI. V gave up 2 bases and J gave up 1 base; unmatched junction bases: 4. CDR3 in amino acids: CASSYGLAENTGELFF. CDR3 sequence (DNA): TGTGCCAGCAGTTACGGCCTAGCGGAGAACACCGGGGAGCTGTTTTTT.

The table lists this clonotype with a few counts. The CDR3 here is CASSLEAGLTNTEAFF. The CDR3 DNA sequence: TGTGCCAGCAGCTTAGAGGCAGGGCTGACGAACACTGAAGCTTTCTTT. The chain has TRBV11-2 and TRBJ1-1; tentatively, D is TRBD1 (5 bases). Germline V gives CDR1 SGHAT, CDR2 FQNNGV. CDR3 length: 16 amino acids. The V gene lost 0 bases and the J gene lost 1 base, with 12 bases spanning the gap.